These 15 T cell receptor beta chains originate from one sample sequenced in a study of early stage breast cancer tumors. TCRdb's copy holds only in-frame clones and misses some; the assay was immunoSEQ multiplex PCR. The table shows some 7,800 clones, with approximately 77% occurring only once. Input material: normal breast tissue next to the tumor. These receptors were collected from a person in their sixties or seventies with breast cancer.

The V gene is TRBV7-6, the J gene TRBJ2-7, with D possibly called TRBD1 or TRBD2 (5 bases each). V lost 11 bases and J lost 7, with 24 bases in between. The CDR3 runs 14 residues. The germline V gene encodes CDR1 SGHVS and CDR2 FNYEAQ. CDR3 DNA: TGTGCCTCCAGGGCGGCCGGCGGAGGAAAAGAGCAGTACTTC. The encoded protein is CASRAAGGGKEQYF.

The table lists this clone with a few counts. CDR3 DNA sequence: TGTGCCAGTAGTACGGTAGCGGGGGGGCCTCTGTCCGAGCAGTACTTC. This encodes CASSTVAGGPLSEQYF. This chain joins TRBV19 and TRBJ2-7, with TRBD2 matching over 11 bases. Germline V CDR1 and CDR2: LNHDA, SQIVND (reference sequence). This CDR3 is built from 16 residues. With 4 bases clipped from V and 6 bases from J, the junction kept 11 bases outside the gene matches.

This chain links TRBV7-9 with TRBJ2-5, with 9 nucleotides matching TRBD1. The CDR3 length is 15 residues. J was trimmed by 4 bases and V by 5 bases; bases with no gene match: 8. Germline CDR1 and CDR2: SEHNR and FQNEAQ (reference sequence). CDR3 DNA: TGTGCCAGCAGCGTTGGACAGGGGCGTAGAGAGACCCAGTACTTC. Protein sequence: CASSVGQGRRETQYF.

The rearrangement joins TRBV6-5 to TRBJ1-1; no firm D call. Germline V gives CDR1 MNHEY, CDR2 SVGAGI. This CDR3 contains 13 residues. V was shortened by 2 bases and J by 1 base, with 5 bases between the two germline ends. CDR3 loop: CASSYGENTEAFF. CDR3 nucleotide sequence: TGTGCCAGCAGTTACGGGGAGAACACTGAAGCTTTCTTT.

The CDR3 sequence is CASSPTSLAGDYNEQFF. CDR3 sequence (DNA): TGTGCCAGCAGCCCTACGTCACTAGCGGGGGACTACAATGAGCAGTTCTTC. This chain joins TRBV14 and TRBJ2-1; 11 bases match TRBD2. V was clipped by 4 bases and J by 3 bases; unmatched bases: 8. Germline V gene data show CDR1 as SGHDN and CDR2 as FVKESK. This CDR3 has 17 amino acids.

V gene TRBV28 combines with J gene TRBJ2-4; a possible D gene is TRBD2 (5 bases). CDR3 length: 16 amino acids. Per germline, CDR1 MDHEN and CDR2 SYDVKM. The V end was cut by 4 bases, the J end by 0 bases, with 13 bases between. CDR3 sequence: CASSSHETIAKNIQYF. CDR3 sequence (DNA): TGTGCCAGCAGTTCCCATGAGACTATAGCCAAAAACATTCAGTACTTC.

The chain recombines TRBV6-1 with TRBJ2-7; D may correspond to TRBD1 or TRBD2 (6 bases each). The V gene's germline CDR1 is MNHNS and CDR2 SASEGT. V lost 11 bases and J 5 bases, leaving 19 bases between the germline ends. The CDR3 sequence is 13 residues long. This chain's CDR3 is CASRTASGDEQYF. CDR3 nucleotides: TGTGCCTCCCGGACAGCATCGGGAGACGAGCAGTACTTC.

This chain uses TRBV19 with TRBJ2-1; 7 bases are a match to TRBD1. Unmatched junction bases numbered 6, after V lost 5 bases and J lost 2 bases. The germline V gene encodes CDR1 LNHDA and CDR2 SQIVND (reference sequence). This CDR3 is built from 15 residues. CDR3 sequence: CASSSQGFAYNEQFF. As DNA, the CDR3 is TGTGCCAGTAGTTCACAGGGGTTTGCCTACAATGAGCAGTTCTTC.

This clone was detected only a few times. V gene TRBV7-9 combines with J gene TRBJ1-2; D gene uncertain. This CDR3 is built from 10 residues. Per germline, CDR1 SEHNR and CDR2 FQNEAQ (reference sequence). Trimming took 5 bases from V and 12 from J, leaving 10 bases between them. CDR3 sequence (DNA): TGTGCCAGCAGCCCTAATCCCGACACCTTC. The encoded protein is CASSPNPDTF. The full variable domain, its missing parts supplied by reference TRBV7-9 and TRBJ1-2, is DTGVSQNPRHKITKRGQNVTFRCDPISEHNRLYWYRQTLGQGPEFLTYFQNEAQLEKSRLLSDRFSAERPKGSFSTLEIQRTEQGDSAMYLCASSPNPDTFGSGTRLTVV.

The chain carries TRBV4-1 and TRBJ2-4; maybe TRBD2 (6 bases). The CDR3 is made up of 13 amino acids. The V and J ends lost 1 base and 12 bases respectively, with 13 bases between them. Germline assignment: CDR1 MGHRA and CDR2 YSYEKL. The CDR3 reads CASSQGLDNTQYF. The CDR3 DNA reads TGCGCCAGCAGCCAAGGACTAGATAATACTCAGTACTTC.

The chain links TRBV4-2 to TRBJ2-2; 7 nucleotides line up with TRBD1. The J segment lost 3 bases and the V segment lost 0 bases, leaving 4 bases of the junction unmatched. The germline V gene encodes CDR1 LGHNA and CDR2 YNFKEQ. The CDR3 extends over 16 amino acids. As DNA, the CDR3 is TGTGCCAGCAGCCAAGAAGGGGGCGGGTACACCGGGGAGCTGTTTTTT. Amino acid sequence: CASSQEGGGYTGELFF.

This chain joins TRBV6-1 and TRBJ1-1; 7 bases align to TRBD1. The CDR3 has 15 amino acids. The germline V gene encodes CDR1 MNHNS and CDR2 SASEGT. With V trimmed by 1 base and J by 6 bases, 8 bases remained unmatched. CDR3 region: CASSEDRGRPPEAFF. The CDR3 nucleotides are TGTGCCAGCAGTGAAGACAGGGGTCGGCCGCCTGAAGCTTTCTTT.

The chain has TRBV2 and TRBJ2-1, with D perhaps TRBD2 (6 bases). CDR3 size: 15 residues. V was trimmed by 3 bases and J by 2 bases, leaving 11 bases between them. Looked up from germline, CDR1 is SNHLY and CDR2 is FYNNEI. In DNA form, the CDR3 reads TGTGCCAGCAGTGATAGGCGGGACGCCTACAATGAGCAGTTCTTC. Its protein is CASSDRRDAYNEQFF.

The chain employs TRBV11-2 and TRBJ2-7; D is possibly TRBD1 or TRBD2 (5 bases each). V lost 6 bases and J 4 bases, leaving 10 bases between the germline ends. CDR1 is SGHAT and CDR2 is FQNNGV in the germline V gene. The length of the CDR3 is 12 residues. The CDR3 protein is CASRGVSYEQYF. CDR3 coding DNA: TGTGCCAGCAGGGGGGTTTCGTACGAGCAGTACTTC.

This CDR3 reads CASSGGTSGSHEQYF. The CDR3 coding sequence is TGCGCCAGCAGCGGAGGGACTAGCGGGAGCCACGAGCAGTACTTC. The chain uses TRBV5-1 and TRBJ2-7; 14 bases are shared with TRBD2. V shed 4 bases, J shed 5 bases, and the junction held 5 bases outside the gene matches. Germline CDR1 reads SGHRS; CDR2 reads YFSETQ. The CDR3 totals 15 residues.